This TCR beta chain was sequenced during a study of control samples from healthy donors and cancer patients. Profiled with immunoSEQ multiplex PCR; TCRdb holds only in-frame clones, not every one. The table has 130,000 or so clones, over 75% seen once. The CDR3 extends over 14 amino acids. Germline V gene data show CDR1 as SGHRS and CDR2 as YFSETQ. Trimming pared 4 bases from V and 10 bases from J, leaving 18 bases between. The TCR originated in a man aged 50-60 years in good health. The chain uses TRBV5-1 and TRBJ1-5, with a possible D match to TRBD1 (6 bases). What was sequenced was blood. The CDR3 protein is CASSPGTSREPQHF. DNA for the CDR3: TGCGCCAGCAGCCCTGGGACATCGAGGGAACCCCAGCATTTT.